The rows below give T cell receptor beta chains drawn from one sample of a study of blood T cell repertoires in COVID-19. Measured with immunoSEQ multiplex PCR; TCRdb has only the in-frame clones, and not every one. Of a few hundred thousand clones listed, more than 70% are singletons. Material for sequencing was peripheral blood. The source of these receptors is a woman aged 80 or over with acute or convalescent COVID-19. Each CDR3 is given with its conserved first and last residue. The order of the fields is V gene, clone size, D gene, J gene, CDR3 DNA, CDR3 protein. The D gene is left open where the match is weak. Size is omitted from some rows. Given values are once, few, many or a class for expanded clones.

v_gene: TRBV6-1
abundance: .
d_gene: .
j_gene: TRBJ1-6
CDR3nt: TGTGCCAGCAGTGAAGCCCCGGGACACCGATCCCCCCTCCACTTT
CDR3aa: CASSEAPGHRSPLHF

v_gene: TRBV24-1
abundance: few
d_gene: .
j_gene: TRBJ2-1
CDR3nt: TGTGCCACCAGAAGCGGCCAGGGGGGTGGGCCCTACAATGAGCAGTTCTTC
CDR3aa: CATRSGQGGGPYNEQFF

v_gene: TRBV5-1
abundance: .
d_gene: .
j_gene: TRBJ2-3
CDR3nt: TGCGCCAGCACCGGGGCTAACGCCGGGACTGTCAGCACAGATACGCAGTATTTT
CDR3aa: CASTGANAGTVSTDTQYF

v_gene: TRBV2
abundance: .
d_gene: .
j_gene: TRBJ1-6
CDR3nt: TGTGCCAGCAGTATTTCTACAGGGAATTCACCCCTCCACTTT
CDR3aa: CASSISTGNSPLHF

v_gene: TRBV2
abundance: .
d_gene: TRBD1
j_gene: TRBJ1-2
CDR3nt: TGTGCCAGCAGAGTGACAGGGGAGGATGGCTACACCTTC
CDR3aa: CASRVTGEDGYTF

v_gene: TRBV12-3/TRBV12-4
abundance: .
d_gene: .
j_gene: TRBJ2-7
CDR3nt: TGTGCCAGCAGGGGGACTGGGGTTCCCGAGCAGTACTTC
CDR3aa: CASRGTGVPEQYF

v_gene: TRBV11-2
abundance: .
d_gene: .
j_gene: TRBJ1-2
CDR3nt: TGTGCCAGCAGCTTAGCACAGACTAACTATGGCTACACCTTC
CDR3aa: CASSLAQTNYGYTF

v_gene: TRBV7-2
abundance: .
d_gene: TRBD2
j_gene: TRBJ2-6
CDR3nt: TGTGCCAGCAGCTACAATAGCGGGGGGGCGGTTGGGGCCAACGTCCTGACTTTC
CDR3aa: CASSYNSGGAVGANVLTF

v_gene: TRBV5-6
abundance: .
d_gene: .
j_gene: TRBJ2-1
CDR3nt: TGTGCCAGCAGCTTGGTTTACCGAGACAATGAGCAGTTCTTC
CDR3aa: CASSLVYRDNEQFF

v_gene: TRBV15
abundance: few
d_gene: .
j_gene: TRBJ1-2
CDR3nt: TGTGCCACCAGCACGCCCCGGGAAATAAACTATGGCTACACCTTC
CDR3aa: CATSTPREINYGYTF

v_gene: TRBV15
abundance: .
d_gene: .
j_gene: TRBJ1-4
CDR3nt: TGTGCCACCAGCAGGCAGGGAACTAATGAAAAACTGTTTTTT
CDR3aa: CATSRQGTNEKLFF

v_gene: TRBV4-2
abundance: .
d_gene: .
j_gene: TRBJ1-4
CDR3nt: TGTGCCAGCAGCCAAGCTTCACGGGCTAATGAAAAACTGTTTTTT
CDR3aa: CASSQASRANEKLFF

v_gene: TRBV19
abundance: .
d_gene: TRBD1
j_gene: TRBJ1-3
CDR3nt: TGTGCCAGTAGTCCAGCGACAGGGGGCCCTGGAAACACCATATATTTT
CDR3aa: CASSPATGGPGNTIYF

v_gene: TRBV4-1
abundance: .
d_gene: .
j_gene: TRBJ2-3
CDR3nt: TGCGCCAGCAGCCAGATAATGACAGGCACAGATACGCAGTATTTT
CDR3aa: CASSQIMTGTDTQYF

v_gene: TRBV11-2
abundance: .
d_gene: TRBD1
j_gene: TRBJ2-5
CDR3nt: TGTGCCAGCAGCTTAGGGACAGGGGGCTGGGAGACCCAGTACTTC
CDR3aa: CASSLGTGGWETQYF

v_gene: TRBV19
abundance: few
d_gene: .
j_gene: TRBJ1-2
CDR3nt: TGTGCCAGTAGTACCGTTGAGGGAAATGATGGCTACACCTTC
CDR3aa: CASSTVEGNDGYTF

v_gene: TRBV11-2
abundance: .
d_gene: .
j_gene: TRBJ1-5
CDR3nt: TGTGCCAGCAGCTTAGAAACAAATCAGCCCCAGCATTTT
CDR3aa: CASSLETNQPQHF

v_gene: TRBV27
abundance: once
d_gene: .
j_gene: TRBJ2-7
CDR3nt: TGTGCCAGCAGTTTCTCCAAACAGCTTCCTGGGGAGCAGTACTTC
CDR3aa: CASSFSKQLPGEQYF

v_gene: TRBV2
abundance: .
d_gene: .
j_gene: TRBJ2-6
CDR3nt: TGTGCCAGCGGCGAAGGGGGGCTCGGGGCCAACGTCCTGACTTTC
CDR3aa: CASGEGGLGANVLTF

v_gene: TRBV3-1/TRBV3-2
abundance: .
d_gene: TRBD2
j_gene: TRBJ2-7
CDR3nt: TGTGCCAGCAGCCTAGCGGGGGCCTACTACGAGCAGTACTTC
CDR3aa: CASSLAGAYYEQYF

v_gene: TRBV3-1/TRBV3-2
abundance: .
d_gene: TRBD2
j_gene: TRBJ2-7
CDR3nt: TGTGCCAGCAGCAGTGGACTAGCGGGGGCTTTC
CDR3aa: CASSSGLAGAF

v_gene: TRBV6-2/TRBV6-3
abundance: .
d_gene: .
j_gene: TRBJ2-2
CDR3nt: TGTGCCAGCAGCCAAAGTCAGGGTTCATCCGGGGAGCTGTTTTTT
CDR3aa: CASSQSQGSSGELFF

v_gene: TRBV27
abundance: .
d_gene: .
j_gene: TRBJ1-2
CDR3nt: TGTGCCAGCAGTTTAAGGGGGAACTATGGCTACACCTTC
CDR3aa: CASSLRGNYGYTF

v_gene: TRBV3-1/TRBV3-2
abundance: .
d_gene: TRBD1
j_gene: TRBJ1-2
CDR3nt: TGTGCCAGCAGCCAAGCGGACAGGTACTATGGCTACACCTTC
CDR3aa: CASSQADRYYGYTF

v_gene: TRBV5-6
abundance: .
d_gene: .
j_gene: TRBJ2-7
CDR3nt: TGTGCCAGCACCAGCCGGGGACTCCGATCCTACGAGCAGTACTTC
CDR3aa: CASTSRGLRSYEQYF

v_gene: TRBV18
abundance: once
d_gene: TRBD1
j_gene: TRBJ1-5
CDR3nt: TGTGCCAGCTCAGGGACAGGGTCCGCCGTAGAGCCCCAGCATTTT
CDR3aa: CASSGTGSAVEPQHF

v_gene: TRBV5-1
abundance: .
d_gene: TRBD2
j_gene: TRBJ2-2
CDR3nt: TGCGCCAGCAGCCCGGGCGCGGGGGGGTCATCCGGGGAGCTGTTTTTT
CDR3aa: CASSPGAGGSSGELFF